The 27 T cell receptor beta chains in this list originate from one sample, sequenced in a study of T cells in Graves' hyperthyroidism and ophthalmopathy. Amplification of TCR beta CDR3 regions used RNA as the template. The HTBI primer set served for first-round RT-PCR of the TCR CDR3. TCRdb re-called the multiplex PCR reads through MiXCR, storing one row per CDR3 protein. The table lists approximately 400,000 distinct CDR3 sequences, about 14% of them singletons. Source material: blood. The receptors here all came from a man under 40 with Graves' hyperthyroidism that later progressed to Graves' ophthalmopathy.

The chain links TRBV12-3 or TRBV12-4 to TRBJ2-3; no reliable D call. Trimming cost V 5 bases and J 11 bases, with 14 bases left between them. This CDR3 has 12 amino acids. The CDR3 DNA reads TGTGCCAGCAGTGAAGACCCCATCAGGCAGTATTTT. It is translated as CASSEDPIRQYF.

This clonotype was observed at least ten times. This chain uses TRBV6-1 with TRBJ1-5; TRBD1 aligns across 8 bases. V lost 11 bases and J lost 3; bases outside the gene matches: 9. The CDR3 has 14 residues. Germline CDR1 MNHNS, CDR2 SASEGT. The CDR3 DNA is TGTGCCCGGACAGGGCGGCCCCCCAATCAGCCCCAGCATTTT. Translating gives CARTGRPPNQPQHF.

This clonotype was recorded at least ten times. This sequence joins TRBV28 and TRBJ1-2; D is perhaps TRBD1 (5 bases). V lost 6 bases and J lost 7, with 18 bases in between. Germline values: CDR1 MDHEN, CDR2 SYDVKM. This CDR3 has 14 residues. The CDR3 coding sequence is TGTGCCAGCAGGTGGGGCGGCCTCTATGGTGGCTACACCTTC. It codes for CASRWGGLYGGYTF.

This clonotype was seen ten or more times. The rearrangement joins TRBV5-1 to TRBJ1-1; 8 nucleotides match TRBD1. V lost 0 bases and J lost 4; bases outside the gene matches: 5. The germline gives CDR1 SGHRS, CDR2 YFSETQ. CDR3 length: 15 amino acids. The CDR3 spells CASSLVRTGSTEAFF. The CDR3 DNA reads TGCGCCAGCAGCTTGGTACGGACAGGGAGCACTGAAGCTTTCTTT.

A note on this clonotype: This clone may be a read error of a much larger clone one base away. V usage is TRBV13 and J usage is TRBJ1-1, with no clear D. Germline V gene sequence: CDR1 PRHDT, CDR2 FYEKMQ (reference sequence). Trimming took 5 bases from V and 2 from J, leaving 9 bases between them. CDR3 length: 13 residues. CDR3 in DNA: TGTGCCAGCAGCCAAGTCCACAACACTGAAGCTTTCTTT. Amino acids: CASSQVHNTEAFF.

This clonotype was seen at least ten times. V usage is TRBV6-6 and J usage is TRBJ2-3; D is possibly TRBD1 (5 bases). The CDR3 spans 16 residues. Germline V gene sequence: CDR1 MNHNY, CDR2 SVGAGI (reference sequence). Trimming took off 0 bases at V and 1 base at J, with 11 bases between the two ends. Here the CDR3 reads CASSYSTVGRTDTQYF. DNA for the CDR3: TGTGCCAGCAGTTACTCGACGGTGGGGCGCACAGATACGCAGTATTTT.

This chain's CDR3 is CAISRSEGFKTDTQYF. CDR3 nucleotide sequence: TGTGCCATCAGTCGATCTGAAGGGTTTAAGACAGATACGCAGTATTTT. This chain joins TRBV10-3 and TRBJ2-3; D unresolved. V was pared by 5 bases and J by 3 bases, with 18 bases between. CDR3 length: 16 residues. Germline V CDR1 and CDR2: ENHRY, SYGVKD.

This clonotype was observed a few times. The chain recombines TRBV6-5 with TRBJ2-1; tentatively, D is TRBD1 or TRBD2 (6 bases each). Trimming took off 2 bases at V and 8 bases at J, with 13 bases between the two ends. The CDR3 length is 14 residues. Germline CDR1 is MNHEY and CDR2 is SVGAGI. The CDR3 nucleotides read TGTGCCAGCAGTTACGAAGGGGGGAAGGATGAGCAGTTCTTC. Residues: CASSYEGGKDEQFF.

This clonotype was detected a few times. The chain has TRBV6-1 and TRBJ1-4; possibly TRBD1 for D (5 bases). The germline V gene has CDR1 MNHNS and CDR2 SASEGT. Trimming took off 2 bases at V and 0 bases at J, with 19 bases between the two ends. This CDR3 region has 19 residues. CDR3 nucleotide sequence: TGTGCCAGCAGTGAAACAAAACTGGGGGGTACTGCAACTAATGAAAAACTGTTTTTT. Translated, it gives CASSETKLGGTATNEKLFF.

The V gene is TRBV3-1, the J gene TRBJ1-2, with a tentative D call TRBD1 (6 bases). V was trimmed by 6 bases and J by 8 bases, leaving 16 bases between them. CDR1 LGHDT and CDR2 YNNKEL come from the germline V gene (reference sequence). CDR3 length equals 13 residues. Here the CDR3 DNA reads TGTGCCAGCAGAGTAAGGGGGGAAAACGGCTACACCTTC. Its protein product is CASRVRGENGYTF.

In this sample, this clonotype turned up many times. V is TRBV10-2 and J is TRBJ1-2; no definite D call. CDR1 WSHSY and CDR2 SAAADI come from the germline V gene. Deletions cut 2 bases from V and 8 bases from J, with 18 bases between. This CDR3 contains 15 residues. The CDR3 nucleotides read TGCGCCAGCAGTGAGGTCCCTGCGGGCAGATCCGGCTACACCTTC. Its translation: CASSEVPAGRSGYTF.

This clonotype has a count of ten or more. The chain combines TRBV12-3 or TRBV12-4 with TRBJ1-1, with TRBD1 matching over 11 bases. The trim removed 5 bases at V and 0 bases at J, leaving 8 bases unmatched. The CDR3 extends over 17 amino acids. The CDR3 DNA sequence: TGTGCCAGCAGTATCGGGACAGGGGGGAACATGAACACTGAAGCTTTCTTT. It codes for CASSIGTGGNMNTEAFF.

To note about this clonotype: This may be a read error, as it is one base from a much larger clone. The CDR3 does not close with the conserved phenylalanine or tryptophan, likely indicating a read error. The rearrangement uses TRBV5-1 and TRBJ1-1; weak D call: TRBD1 (5 bases). The CDR3 is made up of 17 amino acids. V was pared by 2 bases and J by 1 base, with 18 bases between. CDR1 and CDR2 from the germline V gene are SGHRS and YFSETQ. CDR3 bases: TGCGCCAGCAGCTTCAATCCCGAACAGGCCTCGAACACTGAAGCTTTCTGT. Amino acid sequence: CASSFNPEQASNTEAFC.

The V call is TRBV4-2, the J call TRBJ2-5; 13 bases agree with TRBD2. After removal of 0 bases from V and 4 bases from J, the junction contained 2 bases not matched to a gene. The CDR3 totals 16 residues. The germline V gene encodes CDR1 LGHNA and CDR2 YNFKEQ. The CDR3 DNA sequence: TGTGCCAGCAGCCAAGATACTAGCGGGGGGGCAGAGACCCAGTACTTC. It encodes CASSQDTSGGAETQYF.

This chain connects TRBV6-2 or TRBV6-3 to TRBJ2-7; no clear D. The CDR3 runs to 17 residues. V lost 5 bases and J 3 bases, leaving 23 bases between the germline ends. Per the germline V gene, CDR1 is MNHEY and CDR2 is SVGEGT. The CDR3 bases are TGTGCCAGCAGTACCCCATCCGGGTCCAAAGGAAACTACGAGCAGTACTTC. This translates into CASSTPSGSKGNYEQYF.

The table lists this clonotype with many counts. Sequence at one end of the junction differs from germline and may be a read error. The chain recombines TRBV7-7 with TRBJ2-1; 8 nucleotides agree with TRBD1. The CDR3 extends over 15 amino acids. Germline V gene sequence: CDR1 SSHAT, CDR2 FNYEAQ (reference sequence). CDR3 sequence reads: CASSPGQGAHNEQFF. The DNA of the CDR3 is TGTGCTAGCAGCCCCGGACAGGGCGCCCACAATGAGCAGTTCTTC. Filled out from reference TRBV7-7 and TRBJ2-1, the complete variable domain reads GAGVSQSPRYKVTKRGQDVTLRCDPISSHATLYWYQQALGQGPEFLTYFNYEAQPDKSGLPSDRFSAERPEGSISTLTIQRTEQRDSAMYRCASSPGQGAHNEQFFGPGTRLTVL.

This clonotype was observed at least ten times. This chain links TRBV28 with TRBJ1-5; D ambiguous. V lost 6 bases and J 0 bases, leaving 9 bases between the germline ends. The CDR3 consists of 14 residues. Germline V gene lookup returns CDR1 MDHEN and CDR2 SYDVKM. CDR3 residues: CASSRVYSNQPQHF. CDR3 sequence (DNA): TGTGCCAGCAGCAGAGTGTATAGCAATCAGCCCCAGCATTTT.

This clonotype was seen many times. This chain joins TRBV7-4 and TRBJ1-5, with a tentative D call TRBD1 (5 bases). Looked up from germline, CDR1 is SGHVT and CDR2 is SQSDAQ. Deletions cut 6 bases from V and 6 bases from J, with 21 bases between. The CDR3 length is 16 residues. CDR3 nucleotides: TGTGCCAGCAGTTTAAGATATGGGACGATGGTTCAGCCCCAGCATTTT. Translating gives CASSLRYGTMVQPQHF.

This clonotype was seen many times. The rearrangement joins TRBV12-3 or TRBV12-4 to TRBJ2-7, with 8 nucleotides matching TRBD1. The CDR3 consists of 14 residues. V was clipped by 4 bases and J by 0 bases; unmatched bases: 2. The CDR3 nucleotides read TGTGCCAGCAGTTACAGGGGGTACTCCTACGAGCAGTACTTC. Protein product: CASSYRGYSYEQYF.

This clonotype was seen a handful of times. A single base separates this from a much larger clone, so it may be a read error. V usage is TRBV7-9 and J usage is TRBJ2-7; D remains unclear. The germline V gene has CDR1 SEHNR and CDR2 FQNEAQ (reference sequence). The CDR3 is made up of 13 amino acids. With 1 base removed from V and 6 bases from J, the gap between germline ends came to 10 bases. The DNA of the CDR3 is TGTGCCAGCAGCTTAGGCAACGGGTGCGAGCAGTACTTC. Translating it yields CASSLGNGCEQYF. Filled out from reference TRBV7-9 and TRBJ2-7, the complete variable domain reads DTGVSQNPRHKITKRGQNVTFRCDPISEHNRLYWYRQTLGQGPEFLTYFQNEAQLEKSRLLSDRFSAERPKGSFSTLEIQRTEQGDSAMYLCASSLGNGCEQYFGPGTRLTVT.

The genes are TRBV5-1 and TRBJ1-6; weak D call: TRBD1 (6 bases). Germline V gene lookup returns CDR1 SGHRS and CDR2 YFSETQ. This CDR3 comprises 17 residues. Between the trimmed V and J ends, which lost 1 base and 6 bases, there was a span of 17 bases. CDR3 bases: TGCGCCAGCAGCTTGTCCTTAGGGGGGATGGGTAATTCACCCCTCCACTTT. Protein sequence: CASSLSLGGMGNSPLHF.

A few counts support this clonotype. The chain uses TRBV4-1 and TRBJ2-7; TRBD1 aligns across 10 bases. The CDR3 contains 19 residues. The germline CDR1 and CDR2 sequences are MGHRA and YSYEKL. Unmatched junction bases numbered 11, after V lost 0 bases and J lost 0 bases. CDR3 coding DNA: TGCGCCAGCAGCCAAGATCGGATGACAGGGGGCTCAATCTCCTACGAGCAGTACTTC. Its translation: CASSQDRMTGGSISYEQYF.

In this sample, this clonotype turned up many times. The V and J genes are TRBV12-3 or TRBV12-4 and TRBJ2-7; the D gene is possibly TRBD1 (6 bases). This CDR3 contains 14 residues. The V gene lost 5 bases and the J gene lost 5 bases, with 16 bases spanning the gap. CDR3 DNA sequence: TGTGCCAGCAGTGGGTGGGGGCCGCTTGACGAGCAGTACTTC. Its translation: CASSGWGPLDEQYF.

The table lists this clonotype with a few counts. This chain uses TRBV3-1 with TRBJ2-1; D is undetermined. This CDR3 spans 12 amino acids. Trimming took off 2 bases at V and 9 bases at J, with 8 bases between the two ends. The germline gives CDR1 LGHDT, CDR2 YNNKEL (reference sequence). The CDR3 DNA reads as TGTGCCAGCAGCCAAAGAGACTCTGAGCAGTTCTTC. Translation gives CASSQRDSEQFF.

This clonotype appeared many times. The chain uses TRBV6-1 and TRBJ2-5; 12 bases line up with TRBD1. The CDR3 is 16 amino acids. With V trimmed by 4 bases and J by 5 bases, 8 bases remained unmatched. The V gene's germline CDR1 is MNHNS and CDR2 SASEGT. DNA of the CDR3: TGTGCCAGCAGTGCTTCGGGACAGGGGGCGCGGGAGACCCAGTACTTC. Translation gives CASSASGQGARETQYF.

This chain joins TRBV19 and TRBJ2-5; D is unresolved. Trimming took off 4 bases at V and 5 bases at J, with 14 bases between the two ends. This CDR3 is 14 amino acids long. Germline V gene lookup returns CDR1 LNHDA and CDR2 SQIVND (reference sequence). The DNA for the CDR3 is TGTGCCAGTAGTACCTCCCCCGGCAGGGAGACCCAGTACTTC. This codes for CASSTSPGRETQYF.

At least ten counts were recorded for this clonotype. The chain links TRBV3-1 to TRBJ1-1; the match to TRBD1 covers 7 bases. The CDR3 sequence is 15 residues long. With V trimmed by 4 bases and J by 5 bases, 10 bases remained unmatched. Germline-derived CDR1 and CDR2 are LGHDT and YNNKEL (reference sequence). The CDR3 sequence is CASSLPGGGETEAFF. The CDR3 nucleotides read TGTGCCAGCAGCCTTCCAGGGGGTGGTGAAACTGAAGCTTTCTTT.